This T cell receptor beta chain was recorded in a study of T cells in Graves' hyperthyroidism and ophthalmopathy. Researchers amplified the TCR beta CDR3 regions from RNA transcripts. HTBI primers were employed in a first-round RT-PCR of the TCR CDR3. TCRdb reanalysed the multiplex PCR reads using MiXCR and keeps one entry per CDR3 protein. The sample records 300,000 to 400,000 distinct CDR3 sequences, about 14% being singletons. Looked up from germline, CDR1 is DFQATT and CDR2 is SNEGSKA (reference sequence). Trimming cost V 0 bases and J 8 bases, with 13 bases left between them. The CDR3 has 13 amino acids. At least ten counts were recorded for this clonotype.

This receptor was obtained from a woman younger than 45 with Graves' ophthalmopathy. The chain couples TRBV20-1 to TRBJ1-2, with D possibly TRBD1 on 6 matching bases. Sequencing was performed on blood. The CDR3: CSARDAQGGGYTF. The DNA of the CDR3 is TGCAGTGCTAGAGACGCCCAAGGGGGGGGCTACACCTTC.